Below are 22 T cell receptor beta chains sequenced from a single sample in a study of naive and memory T cell subsets. General study points: Especially in CD8 cells, naive repertoires contained a few larger clonotypes, possibly CD45RA-re-expressing memory cells.

These TCRs' antigens remain unknown. The beta constant-region primer was an equimolar mix of two oligonucleotides covering TRBC1 and TRBC2. The ligated cDNA underwent four PCR rounds using SP2 and nested alpha and beta constant-region primers. A single record per CDR3 protein comes from TCRdb applying MiXCR to the UMI-ligation and nested PCR reads. The data hold over 110,000 distinct CDR3 sequences, with approximately 20% observed a single time. Sequenced input: naive CD8+ T cells from blood. Source of these receptors: a human donor in good health.

In the case of this clonotype: Just one base apart from a much larger clone, this may be a read error. The chain uses TRBV5-1 and TRBJ1-1, with D uncertain. The CDR3 loop spans 14 amino acids. Per the germline V gene, CDR1 is SGHRS and CDR2 is YFSETQ. Trimming removed 0 bases at V and 1 base at J, with 7 bases between. The CDR3 region is CASSLGEGNTEAFF. CDR3 in DNA: TGCGCCAGCAGCTTGGGGGAGGGGAACACTGAAGCTTTCTTT.

This chain links TRBV6-6 with TRBJ2-7, with D perhaps matching TRBD1 (6 bases). The length of the CDR3 is 16 residues. CDR1 MNHNY and CDR2 SVGAGI come from the germline V gene (reference sequence). Trimming removed 8 bases at V and 2 bases at J, with 22 bases between. The CDR3 DNA reads TGTGCCAGCGGCAGTTACTCGAAGGGGGAACCCTACGAGCAGTACTTC. It yields the protein CASGSYSKGEPYEQYF.

This clonotype was detected a few times. The V and J genes are TRBV5-5 and TRBJ2-1; a weak D match, TRBD2 (6 bases). The germline CDR1 and CDR2 sequences are SGHKS and YYEKEE (reference sequence). The CDR3 runs 14 residues. V lost 0 bases to trimming and J lost 4 bases, with 8 bases between them. The CDR3 spells CASSLVAGYNEQFF. DNA of the CDR3: TGTGCCAGCAGCTTGGTGGCGGGATACAATGAGCAGTTCTTC.

This clonotype has only a few counts. The chain recombines TRBV9 with TRBJ2-1; 8 bases match TRBD2. Germline trimming cut 2 bases from V and 0 bases from J; bases unmatched to any gene: 7. The CDR3 consists of 17 residues. From germline, CDR1 is SGDLS and CDR2 YYNGEE. The CDR3 here is CASSVERETTSYNEQFF. The DNA of the CDR3 is TGTGCCAGCAGCGTGGAGCGGGAGACTACCTCCTACAATGAGCAGTTCTTC.

This clonotype was observed a handful of times. V usage is TRBV2 and J usage is TRBJ2-1, with TRBD2 matching over 14 bases. The length of the CDR3 is 15 residues. The J segment lost 8 bases and the V segment lost 10 bases, leaving 10 bases of the junction unmatched. The germline gives CDR1 SNHLY, CDR2 FYNNEI. The DNA for the CDR3 is TGTGCCACCTCGACTAGCGGGAGGGCCGCTGATGAGCAGTTCTTC. This sequence encodes CATSTSGRAADEQFF.

The V and J genes are TRBV7-9 and TRBJ2-1; weak D call: TRBD2 (5 bases). There are 11 residues in the CDR3. Germline CDR1 reads SEHNR; CDR2 reads FQNEAQ (reference sequence). V gave up 5 bases and J gave up 10 bases, with 9 bases separating them. CDR3 loop: CASSRGSEQFF. The CDR3, as DNA: TGTGCCAGCAGCCGGGGATCGGAGCAGTTCTTC.

This chain links TRBV20-1 with TRBJ2-3; D gene unclear. Germline loops: CDR1 DFQATT, CDR2 SNEGSKA (reference sequence). The CDR3 consists of 13 residues. The germline V and J ends were trimmed by 4 bases and 0 bases, with 8 bases remaining between them. The CDR3 bases are TGCAGTGCTATCGAAGCCAGCACAGATACGCAGTATTTT. Amino acid sequence: CSAIEASTDTQYF.

This clonotype was seen only a few times. This chain uses TRBV2 with TRBJ1-1; TRBD1 is a possible D gene (6 bases). The germline CDR1 and CDR2 sequences are SNHLY and FYNNEI. V lost 4 bases and J 4 bases, leaving 13 bases between the germline ends. The CDR3 covers 14 residues. The CDR3 nucleotides are TGTGCCAGCAGTGGTGAGGGGGTTGGCACTGAAGCTTTCTTT. Translated, it gives CASSGEGVGTEAFF.

This clonotype was observed a few times. J is TRBJ2-1 and V is TRBV24-1; 9 bases map to TRBD2. The junction had 27 bases not matched to a gene; V was cut back by 5 bases and J by 8 bases. There are 21 residues in the CDR3. Germline V gives CDR1 KGHDR, CDR2 SFDVKD. CDR3 bases: TGTGCCACCAGTGGGCCGGGGGGAGGGCTAGCGGGGAGTCGCATCTGGGATGAGCAGTTCTTC. This sequence encodes CATSGPGGGLAGSRIWDEQFF.

This clonotype was seen a few times. The genes are TRBV14 and TRBJ2-3, with 9 positions matching TRBD2. CDR1 is SGHDN and CDR2 is FVKESK in the germline V gene. This CDR3 is built from 16 residues. V lost 5 bases to trimming and J lost 2 bases; unmatched junction nucleotides: 8. The CDR3 DNA reads as TGTGCCAGCAGCTCACGACTAGCGGACTACACAGATACGCAGTATTTT. It codes for CASSSRLADYTDTQYF.

In its sample, this clonotype was seen a few times. The J gene is TRBJ2-3, the V gene TRBV11-2, with D perhaps given as TRBD1 or TRBD2 (5 bases each). The CDR3 totals 12 residues. Deletions cut 5 bases from V and 10 bases from J, with 13 bases between. The germline V gene has CDR1 SGHAT and CDR2 FQNNGV. The CDR3 region is CASSRGPYPQYF. The CDR3 bases are TGTGCCAGCAGCCGGGGCCCGTACCCGCAGTATTTT.

This clonotype was observed a handful of times. The chain employs TRBV27 and TRBJ2-7; perhaps TRBD2 as D (5 bases). Germline CDR1 is MNHEY and CDR2 is SMNVEV (reference sequence). V lost 2 bases and J 0 bases, leaving 8 bases between the germline ends. CDR3 size: 14 residues. CDR3 nucleotides: TGTGCCAGCAGTTTAAGTGCGGGCTCCTACGAGCAGTACTTC. Its translation: CASSLSAGSYEQYF.

The chain has TRBV14 and TRBJ2-2, with D unresolved. The germline V gene has CDR1 SGHDN and CDR2 FVKESK. V lost 1 base and J lost 0, with 12 bases in between. The CDR3 has 17 residues. CDR3 region: CASSQGDPSANTGELFF. As DNA, the CDR3 is TGTGCCAGCAGCCAAGGGGATCCTTCTGCGAACACCGGGGAGCTGTTTTTT.

This clonotype turned up a few times. The J gene is TRBJ2-4, the V gene TRBV7-9; no firm D call. Trimming left V 6 bases short and J 1 base short, with 13 bases between. The germline V gene encodes CDR1 SEHNR and CDR2 FQNEAQ (reference sequence). This CDR3 has 15 amino acids. The chain's CDR3 is CASSIGTEAKNIQYF. The DNA for the CDR3 is TGTGCCAGCAGTATAGGAACAGAGGCCAAAAACATTCAGTACTTC.

This clonotype was detected only a few times. This CDR3 is CASGLKGVWGSYEQYF. CDR3 nucleotides: TGTGCTAGTGGTTTGAAGGGGGTGTGGGGAAGCTACGAGCAGTACTTC. The chain links TRBV12-5 to TRBJ2-7; tentatively, D is TRBD1 (6 bases). The CDR3 contains 16 residues. From germline, CDR1 is LGHNT and CDR2 FRNRAP. Trimming removed 2 bases at V and 3 bases at J, with 17 bases between.

A few counts support this clonotype. The genes are TRBV29-1 and TRBJ2-2; D may be TRBD1 or TRBD2 (6 bases each). Trimming pared 0 bases from V and 7 bases from J, leaving 9 bases between. The CDR3 is made up of 13 amino acids. Germline CDR1 SQVTM, CDR2 ANQGSEA. The CDR3 coding sequence is TGCAGCGTTGAAGAAGGGGGGCACGGGGAGCTGTTTTTT. Translating it yields CSVEEGGHGELFF.

This clonotype was picked up a small number of times. The J gene is TRBJ1-1, the V gene TRBV11-2, with D tentatively TRBD1 (5 bases). V lost 1 base and J 4 bases, leaving 10 bases between the germline ends. The germline V gene encodes CDR1 SGHAT and CDR2 FQNNGV. This CDR3 is built from 14 residues. In nucleotides, the CDR3 is TGTGCCAGCAGCTTAGCGGGACGGGCCACTGAAGCTTTCTTT. Protein sequence: CASSLAGRATEAFF.

V and J are TRBV20-1 and TRBJ2-1; 9 bases agree with TRBD2. Trimming cost V 4 bases and J 7 bases; bases outside gene matches: 11. The CDR3 loop spans 15 amino acids. In germline, CDR1 is DFQATT, CDR2 SNEGSKA (reference sequence). The CDR3 protein is CSATTGTSMRNEQFF. The CDR3 DNA is TGCAGTGCTACAACCGGGACTAGCATGAGGAATGAGCAGTTCTTC.

In nucleotides, the CDR3 is TGTGCCAGCAGCTTGGGACAGCTATACAATGAGCAGTTCTTC. Protein product: CASSLGQLYNEQFF. This rearrangement joins TRBV5-5 to TRBJ2-1; tentative D call: TRBD1 (5 bases). This CDR3 is built from 14 residues. V lost 0 bases and J 4 bases, leaving 8 bases between the germline ends. The V gene's germline CDR1 is SGHKS and CDR2 YYEKEE (reference sequence).

The chain employs TRBV7-9 and TRBJ2-1; D unresolved. Germline CDR1 is SEHNR and CDR2 is FQNEAQ (reference sequence). Between the trimmed V and J ends, which lost 3 bases and 5 bases, there was a span of 5 bases. The CDR3 is 12 amino acids. In DNA form, the CDR3 reads TGTGCCAGCAGCTTCCAGAACAATGAGCAGTTCTTC. It codes for CASSFQNNEQFF.

In nucleotides, the CDR3 is TGCGCCAGCAGCCAAGATCCTGGGGGATTCTCCTACGAGCAGTACTTC. As protein: CASSQDPGGFSYEQYF. This rearrangement joins TRBV4-1 to TRBJ2-7; either TRBD1 or TRBD2 may fit D (5 bases each). V lost 0 bases to trimming and J lost 0 bases, with 12 bases between them. The CDR3 covers 16 residues. Germline V gene sequence: CDR1 MGHRA, CDR2 YSYEKL.

This clonotype was seen a handful of times. The chain carries TRBV2 and TRBJ1-3; D is undetermined. The ends were cut back, 6 bases at V and 4 bases at J, with 7 bases in the middle. The CDR3 runs to 12 residues. CDR1 and CDR2 from the germline V gene are SNHLY and FYNNEI. In DNA form, the CDR3 reads TGTGCCAGCAGCCCACGGGGAAACACCATATATTTT. It yields the protein CASSPRGNTIYF.